These T cell receptor beta chains were read from a single sample in a study of T cell repertoires in cytomegalovirus infection. One entry per CDR3 protein results from TCRdb running MiXCR on the reads. The repertoire holds about 900,000 distinct CDR3 sequences, around 32% seen once, with about 14% in the top ten. No antigen has been assigned to these receptors. This sample comprised cultured CD8+ T cells from PBMCs, obtained from culture after CMV antigen stimulation. These receptors were collected from a human donor in good health (CMV status not recorded). Some clones in this sample may be carry-over from other donors' samples. CDR3s include the opening cysteine and the closing phenylalanine or tryptophan. A D gene is named only where the DNA matches it firmly. Rows may omit the clone size; those that give it use once, few, many or a size class.

NA,many,TRBJ1-3,TRBV7-6,TGTGCCAGCAGCTTACGGACAAAGAGCTCTGGAAACACCATATATTTT,CASSLRTKSSGNTIYF
TRBD1,NA,TRBJ2-2,TRBV6-1,TGTGCCAGCAGAACCCGGGACAGCAACACCGGGGAGCTGTTTTTT,CASRTRDSNTGELFF
NA,few,TRBJ1-6,TRBV7-6,TGTGCCAGCAGCTTAGAGTGGAGCTCCTATAATTCACCCCTCCACTTT,CASSLEWSSYNSPLHF
NA,NA,TRBJ2-1,TRBV28,TGTGCCAGCAGTCCACTGATGGGGATTTCCTACAATGAGCAGTTCTTC,CASSPLMGISYNEQFF
NA,few,TRBJ2-3,TRBV6-5,TGTGCCAGCAGTTACTCCCTAGTTAACGATACGCAGTATTTT,CASSYSLVNDTQYF
TRBD1,NA,TRBJ2-5,TRBV6-1,TGTGCCAGCAGTCACTACAGGGGGCACGAGACCCAGTACTTC,CASSHYRGHETQYF
NA,NA,TRBJ2-1,TRBV7-8,TGTGCCAGCAGCTTAAGGGGCGGAATCTACAATGAGCAGTTCTTC,CASSLRGGIYNEQFF
NA,NA,TRBJ2-5,TRBV4-2,TGTGCCAGCAGCCAAGAAACCCGGGACCCCCGGGCCCAGTACTTC,CASSQETRDPRAQYF
NA,NA,TRBJ2-2,TRBV29-1,TGCAGCTTCTACTCAGCCGGGGAGCTGTTTTTT,CSFYSAGELFF
NA,NA,TRBJ1-2,TRBV6-1,TGTGCCAGCACTATGACAGCGGGGCCAAGCTATGGCTACACCTTC,CASTMTAGPSYGYTF
NA,NA,TRBJ2-1,TRBV4-3,TGCGCCAGCAGCCCCTTGGGGATCAGTGAGCAGTTCTTC,CASSPLGISEQFF
NA,many,TRBJ1-1,TRBV7-6,TGTGCCAGCAGCTTAGCCCCACAGGGCGGTACTGAAGCTTTCTTT,CASSLAPQGGTEAFF
NA,few,TRBJ1-5,TRBV4-3,TGCGCCAGCAGCCAAGATCTTGGAGGACAGCCCCAGCATTTT,CASSQDLGGQPQHF
NA,NA,TRBJ2-3,TRBV15,TGTGCCACCAGCAGAGATTTGGCCTATACGCAGTATTTT,CATSRDLAYTQYF
NA,few,TRBJ2-3,TRBV7-3,TGTGCCAGCAGCTTAACCCTGTTTGTCCCAGGGGTCACAGATACGCAGTATTTT,CASSLTLFVPGVTDTQYF
NA,NA,TRBJ2-7,TRBV5-1,TGCGCCAGCAGCTTGGCCACTCTGGGGGGCCTGAACAGGGTGCCCCCTCAAAGTTCCTACGAGCAGTACTTC,CASSLATLGGLNRVPPQSSYEQYF
NA,NA,TRBJ1-5,TRBV6-5,TGTGCCAGCAGTCGCGATGGTCTTCGCAATCAGCCCCAGCATTTT,CASSRDGLRNQPQHF
NA,NA,TRBJ2-1,TRBV7-9,TGTGCCAGCAGCTCCGGGGGGCGCTTCAATGAGCAGTTCTTC,CASSSGGRFNEQFF
TRBD1,once,TRBJ1-5,TRBV24-1,TGTGCCACCAGCTCCAGGGGGGATCAGCCCCAGCATTTT,CATSSRGDQPQHF
TRBD2,few,TRBJ2-1,TRBV6-6,TGTGCCACCCTCGGGACTAGCGGGGGGTTACGGGGTAATGAGCAGTTCTTC,CATLGTSGGLRGNEQFF
NA,NA,TRBJ2-1,TRBV7-8,TGTGCCAGCAGCTTTAGCGCCCGAAGGAACAATGAGCAGTTCTTC,CASSFSARRNNEQFF
NA,many,TRBJ1-4,TRBV7-9,TGTGCCAGCAGCTTAACTAATGAAAAACTGTTTTTT,CASSLTNEKLFF
TRBD2,NA,TRBJ2-2,TRBV24-1,TGTGCCACCAGTGATCCCGGGACTAGTGGACCCCCCGGGGAGCTGTTTTTT,CATSDPGTSGPPGELFF
TRBD2,NA,TRBJ2-3,TRBV29-1,TGCAGCGTTGAAAGCCGGGGGGAAGATACGCAGTATTTT,CSVESRGEDTQYF
NA,many,TRBJ1-1,TRBV7-8,TGTGCCAGCAGCTTATTAGGGTTTGCTTTCTTT,CASSLLGFAFF
NA,NA,TRBJ1-5,TRBV5-1,TGCGCCAGCAGTGTAAGGGCAGGGGGCAATCAGCCCCAGCATTTT,CASSVRAGGNQPQHF
NA,NA,TRBJ2-3,TRBV18,TGTGCCAGCTCACTAAGGGAGAAGGATACGCAGTATTTT,CASSLREKDTQYF
NA,few,TRBJ1-6,TRBV18,TGTGCCAGCTCACCGAGACCCACTGGGTCACCCCTCCACTTT,CASSPRPTGSPLHF
NA,few,TRBJ1-1,TRBV19,TGTGCCAGTAGTGCATCAAGGGTTACTGAAGCTTTCTTT,CASSASRVTEAFF
NA,few,TRBJ2-2,TRBV19,TGTGCCAGTAGTATGGAGGGAAGTGGCACCGGGGAGCTGTTTTTT,CASSMEGSGTGELFF
NA,few,TRBJ2-3,TRBV24-1,TGTGCCACCAGTGAAAGGAAGTACACAGATACGCAGTATTTT,CATSERKYTDTQYF
NA,few,TRBJ2-3,TRBV28,TGTGCCAGCAGTTGGGCCCCGGGTCCAGATACGCAGTATTTT,CASSWAPGPDTQYF
NA,NA,TRBJ2-1,TRBV11-2,TGTGCCAGCACCCTAAGGTCGTCTGTCTACAATGAGCAGTTCTTC,CASTLRSSVYNEQFF
TRBD2,NA,TRBJ2-1,TRBV10-3,TGTGCCATCAGGACTAGCGGGCCCAGCTCCTACAATGAGCAGTTCTTC,CAIRTSGPSSYNEQFF
NA,NA,TRBJ2-5,TRBV4-1,TGCGCCAGCAGCCAAGAACGGCGAGGGGCCCGTCCATACCAAGAGACCCAGTACTTC,CASSQERRGARPYQETQYF
NA,NA,TRBJ1-1,TRBV12-3/TRBV12-4,TGTGCCAGCAGTTACAGGGTTTACTACACTGAAGCTTTCTTT,CASSYRVYYTEAFF
NA,NA,TRBJ1-1,TRBV6-4,TGTGCCAGCAGTGAGAGAGGGGGTACTGAAGCTTTCTTT,CASSERGGTEAFF
NA,few,TRBJ1-4,TRBV6-6,TGTGCCAGCAGTCCGAGAGGGGTTCAGGAAAAACTGTTTTTT,CASSPRGVQEKLFF
NA,NA,TRBJ2-2,TRBV5-6,TGTGCCAGCAGCTTGGGTGTGGGGGCCGGGGAGCTGTTTTTT,CASSLGVGAGELFF
TRBD1,NA,TRBJ1-2,TRBV27,TGTGCCAGCAGTAGGACAGGGGGAATCTCTGGCTACACCTTC,CASSRTGGISGYTF
TRBD1,NA,TRBJ1-3,TRBV20-1,TGCAGTGCTAGAGGGCAGGGGGCATCTGGAAACACCATATATTTT,CSARGQGASGNTIYF
NA,NA,TRBJ2-1,TRBV6-2/TRBV6-3,TGTGCCAGCAGTCTTCCGGGACGGAGCTCCTACAATGAGCAGTTCTTC,CASSLPGRSSYNEQFF
TRBD2,NA,TRBJ2-1,TRBV5-8,TGTGCCGGCAGACTAGCGGGGGCCAGGAGCTCCTACAATGAGCAGTTCTTC,CAGRLAGARSSYNEQFF
NA,NA,TRBJ2-2,TRBV6-2/TRBV6-3,TGTGCCAGCAGTTACCCCCAGGGGCTCTTCGGGGAGCTGTTTTTT,CASSYPQGLFGELFF
NA,NA,TRBJ2-5,TRBV7-9,TGTGCCAGCAGCTTAGTGAGACAGGTCCGGGAGGAGACCCAGTACTTC,CASSLVRQVREETQYF
NA,few,TRBJ1-2,TRBV5-6,TGTGCCAGCAGCCTCGGGACCTCCAACTATGGCTACACCTTC,CASSLGTSNYGYTF
NA,many,TRBJ1-2,TRBV7-2,TGTGCCAGCAGCTTAGGAGGGAGCCCTCATGGCTACACCTTC,CASSLGGSPHGYTF
NA,few,TRBJ1-1,TRBV4-1,TGCGCCAGCAGCCAAGAAGCGGGACACACTGAAGCTTTCTTT,CASSQEAGHTEAFF
NA,NA,TRBJ2-5,TRBV4-2,TGTGCCAGCAGCCAACCTATCTCCGATAGGGAGACCCAGTACTTC,CASSQPISDRETQYF
TRBD2,NA,TRBJ2-3,TRBV20-1,TGCAGTGCTAGAGATCATAGCGGGGTTTTCACAGATACGCAGTATTTT,CSARDHSGVFTDTQYF
NA,NA,TRBJ1-5,TRBV20-1,TGCAGTGCTAGAGGGGACCGATGGCAGCCCCAGCATTTT,CSARGDRWQPQHF
NA,NA,TRBJ1-1,TRBV9,TGTGCCAGCAGCGTAGTGCTGGGGATGAACACTGAAGCTTTCTTT,CASSVVLGMNTEAFF
NA,NA,TRBJ1-4,TRBV7-9,TGTGCCAGCAGCTTCACGGACAGTTCTTCTGAAAAACTGTTTTTT,CASSFTDSSSEKLFF
NA,NA,TRBJ2-2,TRBV7-3,TGTGCCAGCAGCTTCGGGACTGGCCGGCCCGGGGAGCTGTTTTTT,CASSFGTGRPGELFF
NA,NA,TRBJ1-2,TRBV5-1,TGCGCCAGCAGCCCCCGGGATCTTATATATGGCTACACCTTC,CASSPRDLIYGYTF